This T cell receptor beta chain was found in a study of cytomegalovirus exposure and HLA in healthy donors. Study observations and caveats: Most of the CMV-associated TCR beta chains (in a later analysis) appeared to be HLA-restricted. In a later analysis, a genetic analysis reported fewer productive-TCR N-insertions in an Asian-associated ancestry cluster than the cohort average.

The CDR3 runs to 14 residues. Trimming removed 2 bases from V and 4 bases from J, with 10 bases in between. CDR1 is MNHEY and CDR2 is SVGAGI in the germline V gene. The PCR ran on 60 Vbeta and 13 Jbeta primers. Generated by immunoSEQ multiplex PCR, the TCRdb table keeps only in-frame clones and is missing some. The data show 100,000 or so clones, with 65% to 75% seen just once and about 4.9% held by the top ten. Concerning this clone: Its antigen remains unidentified.

Sequencing input: PBMCs. The receptor comes from a woman aged 18 to 35 in good health and CMV-seropositive. V gene TRBV6-5 combines with J gene TRBJ2-3; possible D gene TRBD1, 6 bases. The DNA for the CDR3 is TGTGCCAGCAGTTACCGAGACAGGTCAGATACGCAGTATTTT. Translation: CASSYRDRSDTQYF.